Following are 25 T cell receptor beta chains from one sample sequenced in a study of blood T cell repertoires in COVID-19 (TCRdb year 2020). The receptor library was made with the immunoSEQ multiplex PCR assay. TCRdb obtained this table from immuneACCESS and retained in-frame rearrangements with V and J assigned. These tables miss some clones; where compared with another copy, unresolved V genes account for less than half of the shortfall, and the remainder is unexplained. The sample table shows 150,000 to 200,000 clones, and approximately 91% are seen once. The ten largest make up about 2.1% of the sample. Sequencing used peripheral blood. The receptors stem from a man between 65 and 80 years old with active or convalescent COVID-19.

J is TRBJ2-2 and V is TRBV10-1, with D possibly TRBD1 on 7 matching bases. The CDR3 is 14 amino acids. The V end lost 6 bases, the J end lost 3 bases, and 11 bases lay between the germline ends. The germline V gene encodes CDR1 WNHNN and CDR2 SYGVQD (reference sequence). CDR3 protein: CASRRDRDTGELFF. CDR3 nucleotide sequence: TGCGCCAGCAGGCGGGACAGAGACACCGGGGAGCTGTTTTTT.

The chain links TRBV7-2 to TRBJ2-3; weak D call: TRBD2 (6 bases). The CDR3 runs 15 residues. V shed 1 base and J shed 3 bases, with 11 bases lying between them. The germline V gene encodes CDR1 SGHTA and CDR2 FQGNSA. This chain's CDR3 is CASSLGLARTDTQYF. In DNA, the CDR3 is TGTGCCAGCAGCTTAGGCCTAGCGAGAACAGATACGCAGTATTTT. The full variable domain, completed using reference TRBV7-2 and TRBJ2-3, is GAGVSQSPSNKVTEKGKDVELRCDPISGHTALYWYRQSLGQGLEFLIYFQGNSAPDKSGLPSDRFSAERTGGSVSTLTIQRTQQEDSAVYLCASSLGLARTDTQYFGPGTRLTVL.

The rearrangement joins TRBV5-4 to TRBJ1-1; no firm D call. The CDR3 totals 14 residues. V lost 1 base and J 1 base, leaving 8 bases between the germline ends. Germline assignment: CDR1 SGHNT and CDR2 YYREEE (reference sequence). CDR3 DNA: TGTGCCAGCAGCTTGAAGTCAGAGAACACTGAAGCTTTCTTT. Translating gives CASSLKSENTEAFF. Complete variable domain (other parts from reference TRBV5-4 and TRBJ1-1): ETGVTQSPTHLIKTRGQQVTLRCSSQSGHNTVSWYQQALGQGPQFIFQYYREEENGRGNFPPRFSGLQFPNYSSELNVNALELDDSALYLCASSLKSENTEAFFGQGTRLTVV.

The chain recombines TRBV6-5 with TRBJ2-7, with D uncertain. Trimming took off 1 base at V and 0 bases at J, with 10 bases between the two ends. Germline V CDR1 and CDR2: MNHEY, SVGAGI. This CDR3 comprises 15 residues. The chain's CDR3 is CASSYFSTNSYEQYF. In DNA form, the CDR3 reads TGTGCCAGCAGTTACTTTAGCACAAACTCCTACGAGCAGTACTTC.

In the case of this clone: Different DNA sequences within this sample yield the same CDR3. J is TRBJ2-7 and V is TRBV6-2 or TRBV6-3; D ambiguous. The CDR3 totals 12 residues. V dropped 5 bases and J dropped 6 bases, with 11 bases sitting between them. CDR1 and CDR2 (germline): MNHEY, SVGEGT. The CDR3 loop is CASSSVGVEQYF. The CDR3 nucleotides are TGTGCCAGCAGTAGCGTGGGTGTCGAGCAGTACTTC.

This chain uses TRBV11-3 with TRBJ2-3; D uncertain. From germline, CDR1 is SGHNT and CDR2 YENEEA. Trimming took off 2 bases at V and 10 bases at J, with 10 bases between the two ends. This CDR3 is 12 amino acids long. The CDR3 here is CASSLNQNAQYF. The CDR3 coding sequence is TGTGCCAGCAGCTTAAACCAGAACGCGCAGTATTTT.

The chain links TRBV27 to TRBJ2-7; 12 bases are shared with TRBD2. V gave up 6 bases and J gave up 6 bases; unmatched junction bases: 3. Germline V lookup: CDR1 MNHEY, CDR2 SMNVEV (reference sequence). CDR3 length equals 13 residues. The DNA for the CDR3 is TGTGCCAGCAGGACGGGACTAGCGGGCGAGCAGTACTTC. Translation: CASRTGLAGEQYF.

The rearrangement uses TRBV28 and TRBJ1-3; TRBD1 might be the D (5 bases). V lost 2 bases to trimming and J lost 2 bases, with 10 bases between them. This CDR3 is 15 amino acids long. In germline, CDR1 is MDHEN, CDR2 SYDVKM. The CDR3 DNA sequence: TGTGCCAGCAGTTTAACAGGTATCCCTGGAAACACCATATATTTT. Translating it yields CASSLTGIPGNTIYF.

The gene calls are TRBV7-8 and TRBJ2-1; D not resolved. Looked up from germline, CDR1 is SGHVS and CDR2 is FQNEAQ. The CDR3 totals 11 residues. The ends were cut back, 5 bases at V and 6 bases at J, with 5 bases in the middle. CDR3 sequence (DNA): TGTGCCAGCAGCCCCATCAATGAGCAGTTCTTC. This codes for CASSPINEQFF.

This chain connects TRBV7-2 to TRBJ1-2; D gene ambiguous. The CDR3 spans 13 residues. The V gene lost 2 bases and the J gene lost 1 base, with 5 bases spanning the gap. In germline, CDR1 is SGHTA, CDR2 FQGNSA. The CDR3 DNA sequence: TGTGCCAGCAGCTTACCCCGTAACTATGGCTACACCTTC. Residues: CASSLPRNYGYTF.

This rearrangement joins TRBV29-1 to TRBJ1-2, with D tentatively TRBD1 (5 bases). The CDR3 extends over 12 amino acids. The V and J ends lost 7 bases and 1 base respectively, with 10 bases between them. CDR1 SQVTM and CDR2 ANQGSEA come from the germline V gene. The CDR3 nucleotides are TGCAGCGCCAAACAGGTTAACTATGGCTACACCTTC. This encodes CSAKQVNYGYTF.

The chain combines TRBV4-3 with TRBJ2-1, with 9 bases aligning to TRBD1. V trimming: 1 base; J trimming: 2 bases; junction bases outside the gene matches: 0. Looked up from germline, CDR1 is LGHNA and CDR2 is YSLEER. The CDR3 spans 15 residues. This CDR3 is CASSQGQGAYNEQFF. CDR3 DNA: TGCGCCAGCAGCCAAGGACAGGGGGCCTACAATGAGCAGTTCTTC.

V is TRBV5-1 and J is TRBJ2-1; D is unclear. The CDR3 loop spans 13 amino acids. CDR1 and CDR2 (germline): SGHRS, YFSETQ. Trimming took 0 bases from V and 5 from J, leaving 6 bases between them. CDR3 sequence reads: CASSLGLHNEQFF. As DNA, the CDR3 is TGCGCCAGCAGCTTGGGACTTCACAATGAGCAGTTCTTC.

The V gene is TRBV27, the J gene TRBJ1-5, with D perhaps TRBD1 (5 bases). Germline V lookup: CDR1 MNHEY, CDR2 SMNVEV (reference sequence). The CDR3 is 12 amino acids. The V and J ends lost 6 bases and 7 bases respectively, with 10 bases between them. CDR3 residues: CASSSGVQPQHF. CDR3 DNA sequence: TGTGCCAGCAGCTCGGGGGTCCAGCCCCAGCATTTT.

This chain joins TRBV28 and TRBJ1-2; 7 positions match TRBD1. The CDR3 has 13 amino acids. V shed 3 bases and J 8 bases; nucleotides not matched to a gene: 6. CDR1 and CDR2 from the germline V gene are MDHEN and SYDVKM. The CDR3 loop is CASSFRQGKGYTF. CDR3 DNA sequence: TGTGCCAGCAGTTTCCGACAGGGAAAGGGCTACACCTTC.

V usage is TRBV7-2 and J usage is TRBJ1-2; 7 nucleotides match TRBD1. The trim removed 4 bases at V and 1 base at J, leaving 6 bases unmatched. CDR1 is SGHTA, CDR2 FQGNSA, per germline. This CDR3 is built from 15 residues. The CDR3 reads CASSSPGQHNYGYTF. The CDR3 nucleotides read TGTGCCAGCAGCTCTCCGGGACAGCATAACTATGGCTACACCTTC.

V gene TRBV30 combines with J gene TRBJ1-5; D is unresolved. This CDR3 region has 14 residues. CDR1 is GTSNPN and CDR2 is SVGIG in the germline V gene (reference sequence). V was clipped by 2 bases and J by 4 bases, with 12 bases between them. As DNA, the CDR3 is TGTGCCTGGAGTCAGGCCCCGTCTAATCAGCCCCAGCATTTT. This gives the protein CAWSQAPSNQPQHF.

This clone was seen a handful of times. This CDR3 is CAWSVLAGGPQYF. CDR3 DNA sequence: TGTGCCTGGAGTGTACTTGCGGGGGGCCCTCAGTACTTC. The chain is built from TRBV30 and TRBJ2-5, with 8 bases fitting TRBD2. Germline-derived CDR1 and CDR2 are GTSNPN and SVGIG (reference sequence). CDR3 size: 13 residues. Trimming removed 0 bases from V and 11 bases from J; junction bases left unmatched: 8.

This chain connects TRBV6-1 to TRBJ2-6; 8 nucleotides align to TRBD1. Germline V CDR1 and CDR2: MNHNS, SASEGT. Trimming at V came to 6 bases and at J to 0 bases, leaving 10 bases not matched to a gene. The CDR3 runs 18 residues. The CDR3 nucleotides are TGTGCCAGCAGAGAACAGGGGGGCCCCGCCTCTGGGGCCAACGTCCTGACTTTC. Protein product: CASREQGGPASGANVLTF.

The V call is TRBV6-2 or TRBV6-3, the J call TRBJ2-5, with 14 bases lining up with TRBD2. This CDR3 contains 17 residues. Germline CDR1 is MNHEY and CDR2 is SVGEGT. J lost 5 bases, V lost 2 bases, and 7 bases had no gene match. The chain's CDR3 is CASSYRGLAGGLETQYF. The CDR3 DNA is TGTGCCAGCAGTTACCGAGGACTAGCGGGAGGATTGGAGACCCAGTACTTC.

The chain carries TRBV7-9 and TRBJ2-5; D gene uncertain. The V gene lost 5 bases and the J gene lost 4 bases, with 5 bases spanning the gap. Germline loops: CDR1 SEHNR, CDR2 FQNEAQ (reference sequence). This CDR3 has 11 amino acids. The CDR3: CASSPGETQYF. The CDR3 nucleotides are TGTGCCAGCAGCCCCGGAGAGACCCAGTACTTC.

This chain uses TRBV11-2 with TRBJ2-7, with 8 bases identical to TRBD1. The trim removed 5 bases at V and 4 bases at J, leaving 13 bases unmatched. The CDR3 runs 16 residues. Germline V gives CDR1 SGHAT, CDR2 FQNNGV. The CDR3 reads CASSLSNWQGAYEQYF. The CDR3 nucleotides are TGTGCCAGCAGCCTTAGTAATTGGCAGGGGGCTTACGAGCAGTACTTC. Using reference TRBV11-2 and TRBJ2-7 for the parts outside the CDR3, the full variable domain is EAGVAQSPRYKIIEKRQSVAFWCNPISGHATLYWYQQILGQGPKLLIQFQNNGVVDDSQLPKDRFSAERLKGVDSTLKIQPAKLEDSAVYLCASSLSNWQGAYEQYFGPGTRLTVT.

The CDR3 sequence is CSVQRGTGGAETQYF. The CDR3 DNA reads TGCAGCGTTCAAAGGGGGACAGGGGGCGCAGAGACCCAGTACTTC. V and J are TRBV29-1 and TRBJ2-5; 12 nucleotides agree with TRBD1. The CDR3 runs to 15 residues. The germline V gene encodes CDR1 SQVTM and CDR2 ANQGSEA. With V trimmed by 5 bases and J by 4 bases, 8 bases remained unmatched.

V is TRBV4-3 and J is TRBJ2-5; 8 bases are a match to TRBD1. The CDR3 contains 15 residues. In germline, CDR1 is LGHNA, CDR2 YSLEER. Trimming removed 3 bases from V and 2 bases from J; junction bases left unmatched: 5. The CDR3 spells CASSHGGTGQETQYF. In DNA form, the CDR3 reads TGCGCCAGCAGCCACGGAGGGACAGGACAAGAGACCCAGTACTTC.

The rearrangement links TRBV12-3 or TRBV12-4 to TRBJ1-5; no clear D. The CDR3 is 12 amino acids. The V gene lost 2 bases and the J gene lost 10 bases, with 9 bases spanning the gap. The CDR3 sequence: CASSLWPGPQHF. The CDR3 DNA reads TGTGCCAGCAGTTTATGGCCGGGTCCCCAGCATTTT.